This T cell receptor beta chain comes out of a study of shared clonotypes between healthy human individuals. Produced via immunoSEQ multiplex PCR; TCRdb's table is partial and in-frame only. This sample has over a million clones; roughly 80% occur once, and the top ten carry approximately 1.5%. Germline-derived CDR1 and CDR2 are SGHDT and YYEEEE. The V end lost 0 bases, the J end lost 0 bases, and 7 bases lay between the germline ends. There are 15 residues in the CDR3. Study-wide results and limits: Collection of samples was limited to blood; tissue repertoires likely differ.

As to this clone: Its antigen is currently unknown. Other DNA sequences within the sample encode an identical CDR3.

The rearrangement joins TRBV5-6 to TRBJ1-5; D unresolved. The receptor's source is a man in his late teens or twenties in good health. The sample taken for sequencing was memory CD4+ T cells sorted from blood. The subset: CD45RA-negative fraction. The CDR3 DNA is TGTGCCAGCAGCTTGGGAGGATTTAGCAATCAGCCCCAGCATTTT. Amino acids: CASSLGGFSNQPQHF.